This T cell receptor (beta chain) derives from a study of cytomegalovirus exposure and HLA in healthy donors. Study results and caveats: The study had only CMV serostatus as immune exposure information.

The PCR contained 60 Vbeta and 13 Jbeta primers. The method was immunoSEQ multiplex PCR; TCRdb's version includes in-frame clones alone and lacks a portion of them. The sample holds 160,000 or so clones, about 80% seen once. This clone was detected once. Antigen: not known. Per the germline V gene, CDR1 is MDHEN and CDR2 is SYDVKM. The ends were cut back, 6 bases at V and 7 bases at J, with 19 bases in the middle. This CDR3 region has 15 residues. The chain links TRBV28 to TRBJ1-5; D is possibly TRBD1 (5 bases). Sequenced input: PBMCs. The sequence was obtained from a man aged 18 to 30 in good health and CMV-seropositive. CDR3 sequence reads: CASSSAAGLRQPQHF. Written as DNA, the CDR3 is TGTGCCAGCAGCTCCGCAGCGGGGCTGCGCCAGCCCCAGCATTTT.